These 19 T cell receptor beta chains originate from one sample sequenced in a study of blood T cell repertoires in COVID-19. The protocol was immunoSEQ multiplex PCR, while the TCRdb copy is restricted to in-frame clones and leaves out a portion. The sample shows about 340,000 clones, approximately 86% of them seen only once. Sequencing input: peripheral blood. The receptors stem from a woman aged 55-70 years with COVID-19, enrolled during active disease.

The chain couples TRBV5-1 to TRBJ2-5; D unresolved. V gave up 2 bases and J gave up 1 base, with 6 bases separating them. The germline V gene has CDR1 SGHRS and CDR2 YFSETQ. This CDR3 has 13 amino acids. DNA of the CDR3: TGCGCCAGCAGCTTTAATAGCCAAGAGACCCAGTACTTC. Its translation: CASSFNSQETQYF.

The J gene is TRBJ1-5, the V gene TRBV14, with unresolved D. Germline lookup yields CDR1 SGHDN and CDR2 FVKESK. Trimming removed 6 bases at V and 4 bases at J, with 10 bases between. This CDR3 is built from 13 residues. The CDR3 is CASSKALNQPQHF. The CDR3 region has the DNA TGTGCCAGCAGTAAGGCACTAAATCAGCCCCAGCATTTT.

The chain carries TRBV6-5 and TRBJ2-7; D may be TRBD1 (5 bases). The V gene's germline CDR1 is MNHEY and CDR2 SVGAGI. The V gene lost 1 base and the J gene lost 2 bases, with 9 bases spanning the gap. CDR3 length: 14 amino acids. CDR3 nucleotide sequence: TGTGCCAGCAGTTACTTAGAAGGGGCCTACGAGCAGTACTTC. As protein: CASSYLEGAYEQYF.

V is TRBV6-2 or TRBV6-3 and J is TRBJ1-5; D remains ambiguous. This CDR3 contains 15 residues. Germline loops: CDR1 MNHEY, CDR2 SVGEGT. Trimming took off 2 bases at V and 3 bases at J, with 11 bases between the two ends. CDR3 nucleotide sequence: TGTGCCAGCAGTTACGGAGGGCTCCACAATCAGCCCCAGCATTTT. It is translated as CASSYGGLHNQPQHF.

The CDR3 DNA reads as TGTGCCAGCAGCTCACTGGGACAGGGTACAGATACGCAGTATTTT. It specifies CASSSLGQGTDTQYF. J is TRBJ2-3 and V is TRBV7-9; 9 nucleotides agree with TRBD1. V shed 4 bases and J 3 bases; nucleotides not matched to a gene: 5. The germline V gene encodes CDR1 SEHNR and CDR2 FQNEAQ (reference sequence). This CDR3 is built from 15 residues.

The rearrangement joins TRBV5-1 to TRBJ1-6; D unclear. Per germline, CDR1 SGHRS and CDR2 YFSETQ. This CDR3 contains 15 residues. V lost 1 base to trimming and J lost 7 bases, with 12 bases between them. The DNA for the CDR3 is TGCGCCAGCAGCTTGATGGATGGAGGAAATTCACCCCTCCACTTT. This encodes CASSLMDGGNSPLHF.

The sample holds a few counts of this clone. This chain joins TRBV7-8 and TRBJ2-7; tentatively, D is TRBD1 (6 bases). The germline V gene encodes CDR1 SGHVS and CDR2 FQNEAQ. V was trimmed by 4 bases and J by 5 bases, leaving 18 bases between them. This CDR3 is 15 amino acids long. The CDR3, as DNA: TGTGCCAGCAGCTCCCCCGGGACACGGAATGACGAGCAGTACTTC. This translates into CASSSPGTRNDEQYF.

CDR3 DNA: TGTGCCAGCAGCTTCGGGGACAGGGTTATCTATGGCTACACCTTC. It is translated as CASSFGDRVIYGYTF. The gene calls are TRBV5-6 and TRBJ1-2, with 9 bases aligning to TRBD1. J gave up 4 bases and V 2 bases, and 6 bases lay outside the gene matches. Germline CDR1 reads SGHDT; CDR2 reads YYEEEE. The CDR3 covers 15 residues.

This clone has only a few counts. The chain carries TRBV6-1 and TRBJ1-5, with a tentative D call TRBD1 (6 bases). The CDR3 contains 14 residues. Per the germline V gene, CDR1 is MNHNS and CDR2 is SASEGT. V was cut by 1 base and J by 3 bases, with 7 bases left in between. The CDR3 nucleotides are TGTGCCAGCAGTGAAGACAGGGTCAATCAGCCCCAGCATTTT. Translation gives CASSEDRVNQPQHF.

The chain recombines TRBV6-2 or TRBV6-3 with TRBJ1-4; 7 bases align to TRBD1. Trimming at V came to 5 bases and at J to 4 bases, leaving 10 bases not matched to a gene. The CDR3 runs 16 residues. Germline V lookup: CDR1 MNHEY, CDR2 SVGEGT. The CDR3 loop is CASSRGGGQLNEKLFF. CDR3 nucleotides: TGTGCCAGCAGTCGGGGTGGGGGACAGCTTAATGAAAAACTGTTTTTT.

CDR3 sequence reads: CASSLVGGRTGEGYTF. In DNA form, the CDR3 reads TGTGCCAGCAGCTTGGTTGGCGGGCGGACAGGGGAGGGCTACACCTTC. V usage is TRBV5-4 and J usage is TRBJ1-2; 9 positions agree with TRBD1. With V trimmed by 0 bases and J by 8 bases, 11 bases remained unmatched. The germline V gene encodes CDR1 SGHNT and CDR2 YYREEE (reference sequence). This CDR3 has 16 residues. Complete variable domain (other parts from reference TRBV5-4 and TRBJ1-2): ETGVTQSPTHLIKTRGQQVTLRCSSQSGHNTVSWYQQALGQGPQFIFQYYREEENGRGNFPPRFSGLQFPNYSSELNVNALELDDSALYLCASSLVGGRTGEGYTFGSGTRLTVV.

The chain links TRBV29-1 to TRBJ2-5, with 9 bases lining up with TRBD2. This CDR3 is built from 14 residues. Losses at the gene ends were 6 bases for V and 2 bases for J; bases not matched to a gene: 7. CDR1 is SQVTM and CDR2 is ANQGSEA in the germline V gene. CDR3 nucleotides: TGCAGCGTGGGAGGCGGGGGGGCTCAAGAGACCCAGTACTTC. Translating it yields CSVGGGGAQETQYF. The variable domain in full, completed from reference TRBV29-1 and TRBJ2-5, reads SAVISQKPSRDICQRGTSLTIQCQVDSQVTMMFWYRQQPGQSLTLIATANQGSEATYESGFVIDKFPISRPNLTFSTLTVSNMSPEDSSIYLCSVGGGGAQETQYFGPGTRLLVL.

J is TRBJ1-5 and V is TRBV10-3; D unclear. Germline assignment: CDR1 ENHRY and CDR2 SYGVKD. V lost 11 bases and J lost 6, with 14 bases in between. CDR3 size: 12 residues. The CDR3 is CAAGGEGQPQHF. For the CDR3, the DNA is TGTGCCGCGGGTGGGGAGGGTCAGCCCCAGCATTTT.

This clone was seen only once. V usage is TRBV11-2 and J usage is TRBJ1-1, with D maybe TRBD1 (5 bases). This CDR3 has 14 residues. Germline assignment: CDR1 SGHAT and CDR2 FQNNGV. V was shortened by 2 bases and J by 5 bases, with 12 bases between the two germline ends. DNA for the CDR3: TGTGCCAGCAGCTTATCATCAGGGAAGACTGAAGCTTTCTTT. Its translation: CASSLSSGKTEAFF. The variable domain in full, completed from reference TRBV11-2 and TRBJ1-1, reads EAGVAQSPRYKIIEKRQSVAFWCNPISGHATLYWYQQILGQGPKLLIQFQNNGVVDDSQLPKDRFSAERLKGVDSTLKIQPAKLEDSAVYLCASSLSSGKTEAFFGQGTRLTVV.

The chain recombines TRBV9 with TRBJ1-2; 8 positions match TRBD1. Germline loops: CDR1 SGDLS, CDR2 YYNGEE. V was pared by 6 bases and J by 3 bases, with 7 bases of the junction left unmatched. The CDR3 is made up of 14 amino acids. The CDR3, as DNA: TGTGCCAGCACCAGGACAGGGCTGGACTATGGCTACACCTTC. Translating it yields CASTRTGLDYGYTF.

The chain uses TRBV18 and TRBJ1-1; 9 bases are shared with TRBD1. Germline trimming cut 2 bases from V and 5 bases from J; bases unmatched to any gene: 12. CDR1 and CDR2 (germline): KGHSH, LQKENI. The CDR3 length is 17 residues. The CDR3 region is CASSPGLGQGARTEAFF. Written as DNA, the CDR3 is TGTGCCAGCTCACCAGGATTGGGACAGGGTGCCCGAACTGAAGCTTTCTTT.

V is TRBV11-1 and J is TRBJ2-3; perhaps TRBD2 as D (5 bases). V shed 0 bases and J shed 8 bases, with 9 bases lying between them. This CDR3 has 13 amino acids. Germline values: CDR1 SGHAT, CDR2 FQDESV (reference sequence). The CDR3 DNA reads as TGTGCCAGCAGCTTAGCGCCCGAGGGTACGCAGTATTTT. Its protein product is CASSLAPEGTQYF.

This clone was observed a handful of times. CDR3 nucleotide sequence: TGTGCCAGCAGCCCAAAAGTAGTACTGAATAATGAAAAACTGTTTTTT. It is translated as CASSPKVVLNNEKLFF. This rearrangement joins TRBV21-1 to TRBJ1-4. TRBV21-1 is classified as a pseudogene. The CDR3 has 16 residues.

This rearrangement joins TRBV24-1 to TRBJ2-3; possibly TRBD2 for D (5 bases). V was trimmed by 4 bases and J by 10 bases, leaving 14 bases between them. CDR1 and CDR2 (germline): KGHDR, SFDVKD. The CDR3 consists of 13 residues. The CDR3 loop is CATSDPGRRAQYF. In DNA, the CDR3 is TGTGCCACCAGTGACCCCGGACGGCGGGCGCAGTATTTT.